This TCR beta chain was recovered during a study of cytomegalovirus exposure and HLA in healthy donors. Overall study results and limits: Within a later analysis, the majority of CMV-associated TCR beta chains appeared HLA-restricted.

CDR1 and CDR2 from the germline V gene are ENHRY and SYGVKD. The CDR3 covers 12 residues. Trimming took 6 bases from V and 5 from J, leaving 11 bases between them. With regard to this clone: Its matching antigen is unknown.

Each donor's status was that of a healthy bone marrow donor. Researchers ran the PCR with 60 Vbeta and 13 Jbeta primers. Here immunoSEQ multiplex PCR was the method, and the copy in TCRdb shows in-frame clones only, minus some. This repertoire shows around 100,000 clones, about 59% found once; its top ten account for 3% to 4.5%. The sequenced material came from PBMCs. The chain carries TRBV10-3 and TRBJ2-7; tentative D call: TRBD2 (5 bases). The receptor comes from a man aged 25 to 45 in good health and CMV-seropositive. The CDR3 sequence: CAIRDSDHEQYF. The CDR3 nucleotides read TGTGCCATCAGGGACTCAGACCACGAGCAGTACTTC.